This T cell receptor beta chain derives from a study of blood T cell repertoires in COVID-19. Overall study: The origin of the acute and convalescent COVID-19 samples was the United States, Italy and Spain.

The CDR3 has 14 residues. Germline V gene data show CDR1 as MGHRA and CDR2 as YSYEKL. V shed 3 bases and J shed 3 bases, with 12 bases lying between them. How the authors handled the data: Scientists estimated how many nucleated cells there were by amplifying reference gene primers. Assay: immunoSEQ multiplex PCR; the TCRdb copy retains only in-frame clones and omits some. V, J and clone size are taken as reported in that table, and D and trimming were inferred from the DNA itself. The table lists around 130,000 clones, 75% to 90% of them singletons. Sequenced sample: peripheral blood. The clonotype originates from a man aged 55-75 years with active or convalescent COVID-19. V is TRBV4-1 and J is TRBJ2-7, with D possibly TRBD1 on 6 matching bases. The CDR3 region is CASSHPTGFYEQYF. The CDR3 DNA reads TGCGCCAGCAGCCACCCCACAGGGTTCTACGAGCAGTACTTC.